Below are 27 T cell receptor beta chains sequenced from a single sample in a study of vaccination effects on CD4 cells after COVID-19. TCRdb's table, derived via immunoSEQ multiplex PCR, lists solely in-frame clones and lacks some. The data show about 48,000 clones, nearly 75% seen once. Their recognized antigens are unknown. Antigen-specific CD4+ T cells were first expanded with viral peptide pools by the ViraFEST assay and only then sequenced. Following culture for roughly 10 days, CD4+ T cells were isolated. The vaccine given was either BNT162b2 or mRNA-1273, in two doses. This specimen consisted of CD4+ T cells from PBMCs cultured with HCoV-OC43 spike peptides, obtained after COVID-19 vaccination. The subset is: HCoV-OC43 spike overlapping peptide pool stimulation. All receptors come from a human donor who received a COVID-19 vaccine.

V usage is TRBV6-5 and J usage is TRBJ1-3; the match to TRBD1 covers 7 bases. The CDR3 contains 15 residues. V lost 6 bases, J lost 7 bases, and 12 bases stayed unmatched. Per the germline V gene, CDR1 is MNHEY and CDR2 is SVGAGI. CDR3 loop: CASSLGPGGRNTIYF. DNA for the CDR3: TGTGCCAGCAGCCTCGGGCCAGGGGGACGGAACACCATATATTTT.

The chain joins TRBV5-8 to TRBJ2-5, with D perhaps TRBD1 (5 bases). Germline V lookup: CDR1 SGHTS, CDR2 YDEGEE. This CDR3 has 14 residues. The ends were cut back, 0 bases at V and 5 bases at J, with 11 bases in the middle. CDR3 in amino acids: CASSLGQFGETQYF. The DNA for the CDR3 is TGTGCCAGCAGCTTGGGACAGTTCGGGGAGACCCAGTACTTC.

The rearrangement uses TRBV6-5 and TRBJ1-1; tentatively, D is TRBD1 (6 bases). V was cut by 1 base and J by 3 bases, with 15 bases left in between. In germline, CDR1 is MNHEY, CDR2 SVGAGI. The CDR3 contains 16 residues. CDR3 sequence reads: CASSYYTGFSYTEAFF. CDR3 in DNA: TGTGCCAGCAGTTACTATACAGGGTTTTCGTACACTGAAGCTTTCTTT.

The rearrangement uses TRBV19 and TRBJ1-2, with unresolved D. Between the trimmed V and J ends, which lost 3 bases and 7 bases, there was a span of 15 bases. Germline loops: CDR1 LNHDA, CDR2 SQIVND (reference sequence). There are 14 residues in the CDR3. DNA of the CDR3: TGTGCCAGTAGTATTGGAGGGATTCTGGGTGGCTACACCTTC. Amino acid sequence: CASSIGGILGGYTF.

This sequence joins TRBV18 and TRBJ1-1, with D possibly being TRBD1 (6 bases). The CDR3 spans 17 residues. Germline CDR1 KGHSH, CDR2 LQKENI. V was pared by 2 bases and J by 1 base, with 17 bases between. The chain's CDR3 is CASSPIVGGRSNTEAFF. The CDR3 bases are TGTGCCAGCTCACCAATCGTGGGGGGCCGATCGAACACTGAAGCTTTCTTT.

This rearrangement joins TRBV11-2 to TRBJ2-1, with TRBD1 matching over 7 bases. Germline assignment: CDR1 SGHAT and CDR2 FQNNGV. V was clipped by 5 bases and J by 0 bases; unmatched bases: 13. The CDR3 covers 18 residues. The CDR3 nucleotides are TGTGCCAGCAGCAATTCGACAGGGTCCGGCCGCTCCTACAATGAGCAGTTCTTC. Residues: CASSNSTGSGRSYNEQFF. Using reference TRBV11-2 and TRBJ2-1 for the parts outside the CDR3, the full variable domain is EAGVAQSPRYKIIEKRQSVAFWCNPISGHATLYWYQQILGQGPKLLIQFQNNGVVDDSQLPKDRFSAERLKGVDSTLKIQPAKLEDSAVYLCASSNSTGSGRSYNEQFFGPGTRLTVL.

The J gene is TRBJ1-4, the V gene TRBV18; 7 bases match TRBD1. With 3 bases clipped from V and 10 bases from J, the junction kept 5 bases outside the gene matches. Germline CDR1 is KGHSH and CDR2 is LQKENI. CDR3 length: 13 amino acids. The chain's CDR3 is CASSPSSGGKLFF. The CDR3 nucleotides are TGTGCCAGCTCACCCAGCTCAGGGGGAAAACTGTTTTTT.

This clone was observed a few times. V and J are TRBV5-8 and TRBJ2-2; D is possibly TRBD1 (5 bases). The CDR3 has 14 residues. Germline values: CDR1 SGHTS, CDR2 YDEGEE. Trimming removed 4 bases at V and 1 base at J, with 8 bases between. This CDR3 is CASSPGQNTGELFF. CDR3 DNA: TGTGCCAGCAGCCCAGGACAGAACACCGGGGAGCTGTTTTTT.

The chain links TRBV5-1 to TRBJ2-2; D unresolved. The germline V and J ends were trimmed by 4 bases and 1 base, with 8 bases remaining between them. Germline V CDR1 and CDR2: SGHRS, YFSETQ. This CDR3 has 14 residues. The DNA of the CDR3 is TGCGCCAGCAGCGCCCAGCGGAACACCGGGGAGCTGTTTTTT. The encoded protein is CASSAQRNTGELFF.

The rearrangement joins TRBV5-1 to TRBJ1-1; maybe TRBD1 (6 bases). Germline V gene lookup returns CDR1 SGHRS and CDR2 YFSETQ. CDR3 length: 15 amino acids. Trimming removed 0 bases at V and 4 bases at J, with 13 bases between. The CDR3 protein is CASSLDPGAGTEAFF. The CDR3, as DNA: TGCGCCAGCAGCTTGGATCCGGGGGCGGGCACTGAAGCTTTCTTT.

The genes are TRBV27 and TRBJ1-1, with a possible D match to TRBD1 (6 bases). CDR3 length equals 14 residues. The V gene lost 3 bases and the J gene lost 2 bases, with 10 bases spanning the gap. The germline V gene has CDR1 MNHEY and CDR2 SMNVEV (reference sequence). The CDR3 loop is CASSFRGRNTEAFF. The DNA for the CDR3 is TGTGCCAGCAGTTTTCGGGGGCGAAACACTGAAGCTTTCTTT.

The chain joins TRBV6-6 to TRBJ1-2, with a weak D call TRBD1 (5 bases). The ends were cut back, 1 base at V and 8 bases at J, with 11 bases in the middle. The CDR3 consists of 13 residues. In germline, CDR1 is MNHNY, CDR2 SVGAGI (reference sequence). CDR3 loop: CASSYLSGQGYTF. The CDR3 DNA is TGTGCCAGCAGTTACTTATCGGGGCAGGGCTACACCTTC.

The V gene is TRBV10-3, the J gene TRBJ1-3; D is uncertain. Germline V lookup: CDR1 ENHRY, CDR2 SYGVKD. Between the trimmed V and J ends, which lost 4 bases and 4 bases, there was a span of 2 bases. The CDR3 has 11 residues. The CDR3 DNA reads as TGTGCCATCAGTGGGGGAAACACCATATATTTT. Its translation is CAISGGNTIYF.

This sequence joins TRBV6-5 and TRBJ2-7; D remains unclear. The germline V gene encodes CDR1 MNHEY and CDR2 SVGAGI. Trimming pared 0 bases from V and 3 bases from J, leaving 6 bases between. The CDR3 covers 13 residues. The CDR3 nucleotides read TGTGCCAGCAGTTACTCGAAAGGCTACGAGCAGTACTTC. Its protein is CASSYSKGYEQYF.

V gene TRBV19 combines with J gene TRBJ1-2; D unresolved. Trimming shortened V by 7 bases and J by 2 bases, and 11 bases separated the two germline ends. Germline values: CDR1 LNHDA, CDR2 SQIVND (reference sequence). The CDR3 loop spans 13 amino acids. This CDR3 reads CASTGNRNYGYTF. CDR3 nucleotides: TGTGCCAGTACGGGGAACAGAAACTATGGCTACACCTTC.

This clone was recorded once. V gene TRBV5-1 combines with J gene TRBJ2-1; 7 bases match TRBD1. The CDR3 contains 15 residues. Germline assignment: CDR1 SGHRS and CDR2 YFSETQ. V lost 3 bases, J lost 3 bases, and 6 bases stayed unmatched. CDR3 region: CASSSQRDSYNEQFF. As DNA, the CDR3 is TGCGCCAGCAGCTCCCAACGGGACAGCTACAATGAGCAGTTCTTC. Together with reference TRBV5-1 and TRBJ2-1, the CDR3 gives the full variable domain: KAGVTQTPRYLIKTRGQQVTLSCSPISGHRSVSWYQQTPGQGLQFLFEYFSETQRNKGNFPGRFSGRQFSNSRSEMNVSTLELGDSALYLCASSSQRDSYNEQFFGPGTRLTVL.

This clone has a single count. This CDR3 is CASSSSKSEAFF. Written as DNA, the CDR3 is TGTGCCAGCAGCTCTAGTAAATCTGAAGCTTTCTTT. The chain links TRBV7-9 to TRBJ1-1; D remains unclear. The CDR3 loop spans 12 amino acids. Germline V lookup: CDR1 SEHNR, CDR2 FQNEAQ (reference sequence). Between the trimmed V and J ends, which lost 4 bases and 6 bases, there was a span of 9 bases.

This clone was detected a few times. This sequence joins TRBV4-2 and TRBJ2-7; D may be TRBD2 (5 bases). CDR3 length equals 16 residues. The V and J ends lost 0 bases and 3 bases respectively, with 15 bases between them. Germline CDR1 reads LGHNA; CDR2 reads YNFKEQ. The CDR3 is CASSQDITGRGYEQYF. Written as DNA, the CDR3 is TGTGCCAGCAGCCAAGATATAACGGGGAGAGGCTACGAGCAGTACTTC.

This chain connects TRBV27 to TRBJ1-1; maybe TRBD1 (6 bases). Germline V gives CDR1 MNHEY, CDR2 SMNVEV (reference sequence). This CDR3 is 16 amino acids long. The V end was cut by 6 bases, the J end by 1 base, with 18 bases between. In DNA form, the CDR3 reads TGTGCCAGCAGACGAGACACAGGGTTTGGGAACACTGAAGCTTTCTTT. This encodes CASRRDTGFGNTEAFF.

This clone was detected only once. The rearrangement joins TRBV6-4 to TRBJ2-1; 7 bases line up with TRBD1. CDR3 size: 13 residues. V lost 8 bases and J lost 6; bases outside the gene matches: 7. The germline CDR1 and CDR2 sequences are MRHNA and SNTAGT. CDR3 coding DNA: TGTGCCAGCTCGCCCGGACAGGTCAATGAGCAGTTCTTC. Translated: CASSPGQVNEQFF.

The gene calls are TRBV6-5 and TRBJ1-4, with TRBD1 matching over 7 bases. The CDR3 length is 15 residues. The trim removed 6 bases at V and 4 bases at J, leaving 8 bases unmatched. Germline CDR1 reads MNHEY; CDR2 reads SVGAGI. The CDR3 sequence: CASRHGDRDNEKLFF. As DNA, the CDR3 is TGTGCCAGCAGGCATGGGGACAGAGATAATGAAAAACTGTTTTTT.

J is TRBJ2-7 and V is TRBV7-7; D may be TRBD1 (5 bases). Germline assignment: CDR1 SSHAT and CDR2 FNYEAQ (reference sequence). This CDR3 has 15 residues. Trimming removed 2 bases at V and 2 bases at J, with 13 bases between. The CDR3 DNA reads as TGTGCCAGCAGCTTAAGATCGGACATAGCCTACGAGCAGTACTTC. Amino acid sequence: CASSLRSDIAYEQYF.

The V call is TRBV11-2, the J call TRBJ2-3, with TRBD2 identical over 12 bases. V was pared by 4 bases and J by 3 bases, with 8 bases of the junction left unmatched. Germline CDR1 and CDR2: SGHAT and FQNNGV. The length of the CDR3 is 17 residues. CDR3 residues: CASSSTSGSGGTDTQYF. The CDR3 nucleotides are TGTGCCAGCAGCTCGACTAGCGGGAGCGGTGGAACAGATACGCAGTATTTT.

The chain employs TRBV11-2 and TRBJ2-7; 9 nucleotides match TRBD1. The V gene's germline CDR1 is SGHAT and CDR2 FQNNGV. The CDR3 covers 13 residues. Trimming took 5 bases from V and 7 from J; bases not matched to a gene: 6. The CDR3 here is CASSRDRVREQYF. The CDR3 DNA sequence: TGTGCCAGCAGCCGGGACAGGGTAAGGGAGCAGTACTTC.

Comments on this clone: At one end the junction does not follow the germline gene, possibly because of a read error. This chain connects TRBV7-9 to TRBJ2-7; 10 nucleotides agree with TRBD2. The CDR3 length is 15 residues. Germline V gene sequence: CDR1 SEHNR, CDR2 FQNEAQ (reference sequence). The CDR3 DNA reads as TGTGCCAGCACCTTAAACAGCGGGGGGGTCTACGAGCAGTACTTC. It specifies CASTLNSGGVYEQYF.

This sequence joins TRBV6-1 and TRBJ1-1, with D hard to call. The CDR3 length is 14 residues. CDR1 and CDR2 (germline): MNHNS, SASEGT. V was clipped by 0 bases and J by 2 bases, with 7 bases between them. Here the CDR3 reads CASSEASLNTEAFF. CDR3 bases: TGTGCCAGCAGTGAAGCTTCGCTTAACACTGAAGCTTTCTTT.

The CDR3 DNA reads TGTGCCAGTAGGGACAAGGGGAACAATGAGCAGTTCTTC. This translates into CASRDKGNNEQFF. V and J are TRBV19 and TRBJ2-1; tentatively, D is TRBD1 (5 bases). This CDR3 is 13 amino acids long. Trimming shortened V by 6 bases and J by 5 bases, and 11 bases separated the two germline ends. Germline CDR1 is LNHDA and CDR2 is SQIVND (reference sequence).